The 12 T cell receptor beta chains below come from one sample, sequenced in a study of blood T cell repertoires in COVID-19. Measured with immunoSEQ multiplex PCR; TCRdb has only the in-frame clones, and not every one. This sample carries fewer than 25,000 clones, about 88% of them seen once, and the ten largest clones take about 10%. Material for sequencing was peripheral blood. These receptors were obtained from a human donor in a cohort sampled during active COVID-19. The donor label of this sample is uncertain.

The V and J genes are TRBV2 and TRBJ2-7, with D uncertain. CDR1 and CDR2 (germline): SNHLY, FYNNEI. This CDR3 is 11 amino acids long. The V gene lost 1 base and the J gene lost 11 bases, with 9 bases spanning the gap. CDR3 region: CASSEVGAEYF. CDR3 sequence (DNA): TGTGCCAGCAGTGAAGTAGGAGCAGAGTACTTC.

The V gene is TRBV5-1, the J gene TRBJ2-2; 12 positions match TRBD1. Unmatched junction bases numbered 5, after V lost 4 bases and J lost 4 bases. CDR1 is SGHRS, CDR2 YFSETQ, per germline. The CDR3 contains 16 residues. Written as DNA, the CDR3 is TGCGCCAGCAGCCAAGGGACAGGGGGCGTCACCGGGGAGCTGTTTTTT. Protein: CASSQGTGGVTGELFF.

The V gene is TRBV28, the J gene TRBJ1-2; no firm D call. This CDR3 spans 12 amino acids. Trimming removed 5 bases at V and 8 bases at J, with 12 bases between. CDR1 is MDHEN, CDR2 SYDVKM, per germline. For the CDR3, the DNA is TGTGCCAGCAGTCGGCCCCGCGGGGGCTACACCTTC. Encoded protein: CASSRPRGGYTF.

This sequence joins TRBV5-1 and TRBJ2-7; tentative D call: TRBD2 (5 bases). Germline-derived CDR1 and CDR2 are SGHRS and YFSETQ. V dropped 7 bases and J dropped 4 bases, with 15 bases sitting between them. This CDR3 is 13 amino acids long. The CDR3 loop reads CASAEGVFYEQYF. The CDR3 bases are TGCGCCAGCGCCGAGGGCGTCTTTTACGAGCAGTACTTC.

The gene calls are TRBV9 and TRBJ2-7; D gene uncertain. Germline CDR1 reads SGDLS; CDR2 reads YYNGEE. CDR3 length: 15 residues. V shed 1 base and J shed 1 base, with 12 bases lying between them. In DNA form, the CDR3 reads TGTGCCAGCAGCGTAAAGCGAAGGTTTTCCTACGAGCAGTACTTC. This gives the protein CASSVKRRFSYEQYF.

This clone came up once. V is TRBV7-9 and J is TRBJ1-1, with D possibly being TRBD1 (5 bases). Between the trimmed V and J ends, which lost 1 base and 1 base, there was a span of 10 bases. The CDR3 runs to 15 residues. Germline loops: CDR1 SEHNR, CDR2 FQNEAQ (reference sequence). The CDR3 DNA reads TGTGCCAGCAGCTTAGAGGGTAGGGGGAACACTGAAGCTTTCTTT. It translates to CASSLEGRGNTEAFF.

The genes are TRBV28 and TRBJ1-1; D unclear. The CDR3 spans 16 residues. CDR1 is MDHEN, CDR2 SYDVKM, per germline. V was shortened by 6 bases and J by 1 base, with 18 bases between the two germline ends. Here the CDR3 reads CASSYSLAGGNTEAFF. The CDR3 DNA reads TGTGCCAGCAGCTATTCCTTGGCGGGCGGGAACACTGAAGCTTTCTTT.

The chain couples TRBV7-9 to TRBJ2-2; TRBD2 aligns across 9 bases. The CDR3 loop spans 17 amino acids. Germline CDR1 SEHNR, CDR2 FQNEAQ (reference sequence). V trimming: 6 bases; J trimming: 4 bases; junction bases outside the gene matches: 12. CDR3 region: CASSFTLTSGSTGELFF. For the CDR3, the DNA is TGTGCCAGCAGTTTTACTCTGACTAGCGGTTCCACCGGGGAGCTGTTTTTT.

The CDR3 region is CASRILAGETQYF. CDR3 in DNA: TGTGCCAGCAGAATACTAGCGGGAGAGACCCAGTACTTC. This chain uses TRBV5-5 with TRBJ2-5; 9 bases map to TRBD2. The germline gives CDR1 SGHKS, CDR2 YYEKEE (reference sequence). After removal of 5 bases from V and 4 bases from J, the junction contained 3 bases not matched to a gene. This CDR3 comprises 13 residues.

This clone has just a few counts. The J gene is TRBJ1-2, the V gene TRBV6-5, with D unresolved. CDR3 length: 13 amino acids. Germline CDR1 and CDR2: MNHEY and SVGAGI. Between the trimmed V and J ends, which lost 6 bases and 4 bases, there was a span of 12 bases. The CDR3 region is CASRDFYTYGYTF. CDR3 coding DNA: TGTGCCAGCAGAGACTTTTACACCTATGGCTACACCTTC.

The chain links TRBV4-1 to TRBJ2-3, with D maybe TRBD2 (6 bases). This CDR3 region has 18 residues. Germline lookup yields CDR1 MGHRA and CDR2 YSYEKL. Trimming took off 0 bases at V and 2 bases at J, with 18 bases between the two ends. For the CDR3, the DNA is TGCGCCAGCAGCCAAGAACCCGATTCCGGGGGTATCACAGATACGCAGTATTTT. Its protein product is CASSQEPDSGGITDTQYF.

The chain links TRBV5-1 to TRBJ2-7; TRBD1 aligns across 11 bases. The CDR3 extends over 15 amino acids. CDR1 is SGHRS, CDR2 YFSETQ, per germline. J gave up 6 bases and V 3 bases, and 8 bases lay outside the gene matches. CDR3 nucleotide sequence: TGCGCCAGCAGCTCACGACCGGGACAGGGGGTCGAGCAGTACTTC. This gives the protein CASSSRPGQGVEQYF.